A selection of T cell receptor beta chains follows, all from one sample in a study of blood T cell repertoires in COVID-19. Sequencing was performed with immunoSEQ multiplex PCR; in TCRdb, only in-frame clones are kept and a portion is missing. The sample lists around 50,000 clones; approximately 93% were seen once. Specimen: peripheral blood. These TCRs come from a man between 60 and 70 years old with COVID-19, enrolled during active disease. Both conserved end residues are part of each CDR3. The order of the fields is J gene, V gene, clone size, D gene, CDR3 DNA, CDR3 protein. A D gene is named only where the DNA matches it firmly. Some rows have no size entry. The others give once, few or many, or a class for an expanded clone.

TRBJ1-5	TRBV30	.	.	TGTGCCTGGAGTGGCTTAGGGGGCAATCAGCCCCAGCATTTT	CAWSGLGGNQPQHF
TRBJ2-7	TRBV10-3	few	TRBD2	TGTGCCATCAGCCGGACTAGCGGGGGGGGAGACTCCTACGAGCAGTACTTC	CAISRTSGGGDSYEQYF
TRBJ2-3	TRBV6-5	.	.	TGTGCCAGCAAGGGGAACACAGATACGCAGTATTTT	CASKGNTDTQYF
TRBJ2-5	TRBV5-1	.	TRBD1	TGCGCCAGCAGCTTCGGACAGGGAATGGGAGAGACCCAGTACTTC	CASSFGQGMGETQYF
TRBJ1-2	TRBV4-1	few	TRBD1	TGCGCCAGCAGCCTAGACCCGGGACAGGGGGCCTATGGCTACACCTTC	CASSLDPGQGAYGYTF
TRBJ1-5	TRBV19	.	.	TGTGCCAGTAGTATCCAGTACAGGGTCAATCAGCCCCAGCATTTT	CASSIQYRVNQPQHF
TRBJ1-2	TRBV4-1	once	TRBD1	TGCGCCAGCAGCCAACCCAGGGACAGGTCTAACTATGGCTACACCTTC	CASSQPRDRSNYGYTF
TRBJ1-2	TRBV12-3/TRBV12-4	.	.	TGTGCCAGCAGGGACAGTGCCTCCGGGGGCTACACCTTC	CASRDSASGGYTF
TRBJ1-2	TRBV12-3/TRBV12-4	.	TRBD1	TGTGCCAGCAGTTTAAGGGACAGGGTTGGCTACACCTTC	CASSLRDRVGYTF
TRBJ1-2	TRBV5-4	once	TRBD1	TGTGCCAGCAGCTGGGACAGGGGGGAAGGTGGGCCAGATGGCTACACCTTC	CASSWDRGEGGPDGYTF
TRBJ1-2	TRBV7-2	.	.	TGTGCCAGCACCTCCTCCACGGGGGGCGGGCACTATGGCTACACCTTC	CASTSSTGGGHYGYTF
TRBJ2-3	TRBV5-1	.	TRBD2	TGCGCCAGCAGCAGAACCCCCGGGGGAACTAGCGGCCCAGGCACAGATACGCAGTATTTT	CASSRTPGGTSGPGTDTQYF
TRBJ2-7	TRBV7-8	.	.	TGTGCCAGCAGCTTAGCCGAGGAATACTACGAGCAGTACTTC	CASSLAEEYYEQYF
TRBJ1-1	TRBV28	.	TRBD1	TGTGCCAGCAGTTTCGGGACAGTGAACACTGAAGCTTTCTTT	CASSFGTVNTEAFF
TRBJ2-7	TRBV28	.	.	TGTGCCAGCACCCTAAGGGCAGGGGACGAGCAGTACTTC	CASTLRAGDEQYF
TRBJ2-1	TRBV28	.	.	TGTGCCAGCAGTCCCGTATTCCAGGGAGGGGGCAATGAGCAGTTCTTC	CASSPVFQGGGNEQFF
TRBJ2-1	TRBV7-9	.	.	TGTGCCAGCAGCTTAGAGGCAGCGTACAATGAGCAGTTCTTC	CASSLEAAYNEQFF
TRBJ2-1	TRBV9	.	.	TGTGCCAGCAGCCCAACCCCGACAGTTTACAATGAGCAGTTCTTC	CASSPTPTVYNEQFF
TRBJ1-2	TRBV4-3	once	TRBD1	TGCGCCAGCAGCCACACCGGGACAGCCTATGGCTACACCTTC	CASSHTGTAYGYTF
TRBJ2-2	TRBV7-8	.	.	TGTGCCAGCAGCTTGGCCGGGACATACACCGGGGAGCTGTTTTTT	CASSLAGTYTGELFF
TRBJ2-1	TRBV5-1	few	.	TGCGCCAGCAGCTGGTTACAGGGTAGCAATGAGCAGTTCTTC	CASSWLQGSNEQFF
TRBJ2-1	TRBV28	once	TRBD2	TGTGCCAGCAGTTCCCAGGCTAGCGGGAGCCTCAATGAGCAGTTCTTC	CASSSQASGSLNEQFF
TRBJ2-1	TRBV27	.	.	TGTGCCAGCAGTTTATACCCAGGGAATGAGCAGTTCTTC	CASSLYPGNEQFF
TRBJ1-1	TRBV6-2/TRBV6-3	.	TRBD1	TGTGCCAGCAGTTACTCGAAGGGGGCCATCATGAACACTGAAGCTTTCTTT	CASSYSKGAIMNTEAFF
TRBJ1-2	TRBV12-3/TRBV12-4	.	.	TGTGCCAGCAGTCTACGACAGGTCTATGGCTACACCTTC	CASSLRQVYGYTF
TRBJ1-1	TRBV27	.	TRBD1	TGTGCCAGCAGGGCCGGGACAGCTAACACTGAAGCTTTCTTT	CASRAGTANTEAFF
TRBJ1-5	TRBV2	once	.	TGTGCCAGCAGTGGAAACAGGGTAGGGCAGCCCCAGCATTTT	CASSGNRVGQPQHF
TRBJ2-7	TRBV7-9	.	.	TGTGCCAGCAGCTTAGCGGCGCGGTCCTACTCCTACGAGCAGTACTTC	CASSLAARSYSYEQYF
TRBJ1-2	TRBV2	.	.	TGTGCCAGCAGTGAAAGAGGCAGAGATTTTGGCTACACCTTC	CASSERGRDFGYTF
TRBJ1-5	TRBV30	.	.	TGTGCCTGGGCGAAGCGGGGCAGGGGAAATCAGCCCCAGCATTTT	CAWAKRGRGNQPQHF
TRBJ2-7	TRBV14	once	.	TGTGCCAGCAGCCAGTCCGGGAACGAGCAGTACTTC	CASSQSGNEQYF
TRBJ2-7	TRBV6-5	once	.	TGTGCCAGCACCCCCACCCCGGGGAGATACGAGCAGTACTTC	CASTPTPGRYEQYF
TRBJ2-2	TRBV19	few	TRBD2	TGTGCCAGTAGTACCCCGGGACTAGCGGGAGGGCCCCCCGGGGAGCTGTTTTTT	CASSTPGLAGGPPGELFF
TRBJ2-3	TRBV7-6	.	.	TGTGCCAGCAGCCACTCTAAGCCAGATACGCAGTATTTT	CASSHSKPDTQYF
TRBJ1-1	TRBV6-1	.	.	TGTGCCAGCAGTGAAACAGGGAACACTGAAGCTTTCTTT	CASSETGNTEAFF
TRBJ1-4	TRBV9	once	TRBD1	TGTGCCAGCAGCGTAGGGGGACAGGAAAAACTGTTTTTT	CASSVGGQEKLFF
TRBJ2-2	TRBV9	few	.	TGTGCCAGCAAATGGACAGAGAACACCGGGGAGCTGTTTTTT	CASKWTENTGELFF
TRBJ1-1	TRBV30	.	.	TGTGCCTGGGGGTTCTTATTCCTTTCTGAAGCTTTCTTT	CAWGFLFLSEAFF